One and the same sample provided the 23 T cell receptor beta chains below, sequenced in a study of identical twins. TCRdb reprocessed the 5' RACE reads via MiXCR and lists one record per CDR3 protein. Here the sample spans 400,000 to 550,000 distinct CDR3 sequences, 20% to 30% being singletons. The sample was also reused in another study, on T cells expressing NK-cell markers.

Source material: CD4+ T cells sorted from blood. The origin of the receptors is a woman in her late teens or twenties in good health.

In its sample, this clonotype was seen a few times. The rearrangement joins TRBV18 to TRBJ2-6; no clear D. Per germline, CDR1 KGHSH and CDR2 LQKENI. V was pared by 1 base and J by 0 bases, with 10 bases between. This CDR3 has 17 amino acids. In DNA, the CDR3 is TGTGCCAGCTCACCACGTTTGCCAGACTCTGGGGCCAACGTCCTGACTTTC. The encoded protein is CASSPRLPDSGANVLTF.

The sample holds a few counts of this clonotype. This chain links TRBV4-3 with TRBJ2-7, with a possible D match to TRBD2 (7 bases). The CDR3 length is 16 residues. Germline-derived CDR1 and CDR2 are LGHNA and YSLEER. The V gene lost 0 bases and the J gene lost 5 bases, with 17 bases spanning the gap. CDR3 nucleotides: TGCGCCAGCAGCCAAGATTTGGGGGGGGCTTCAGACGAGCAGTACTTC. Amino acid sequence: CASSQDLGGASDEQYF.

The rearrangement links TRBV5-5 to TRBJ2-7; 7 bases map to TRBD1. Per germline, CDR1 SGHKS and CDR2 YYEKEE (reference sequence). The CDR3 has 14 residues. With V trimmed by 1 base and J by 5 bases, 6 bases remained unmatched. The chain's CDR3 is CASSLLTGPNEQYF. The CDR3 region has the DNA TGTGCCAGCAGCTTGCTGACAGGGCCCAACGAGCAGTACTTC.

J is TRBJ2-7 and V is TRBV18; D not certain. The CDR3 runs to 15 residues. The V end was cut by 4 bases, the J end by 5 bases, with 18 bases between. Germline loops: CDR1 KGHSH, CDR2 LQKENI. The CDR3 nucleotides are TGTGCCAGCTCACGGGATACAACCGGGTTTCACGAGCAGTACTTC. Its translation is CASSRDTTGFHEQYF.

This clonotype has just a few counts. The V gene is TRBV20-1, the J gene TRBJ2-1; 11 nucleotides match TRBD2. The CDR3 sequence is 15 residues long. The trim removed 6 bases at V and 7 bases at J, leaving 11 bases unmatched. Germline loops: CDR1 DFQATT, CDR2 SNEGSKA (reference sequence). The chain's CDR3 is CSARPLAGGGNEQFF. CDR3 DNA sequence: TGCAGTGCCAGGCCGCTAGCGGGGGGCGGGAATGAGCAGTTCTTC.

This clonotype appeared a few times. The V call is TRBV5-1, the J call TRBJ2-1; the D gene is possibly TRBD1 (6 bases). The CDR3 is 15 amino acids. In germline, CDR1 is SGHRS, CDR2 YFSETQ. V shed 0 bases and J shed 4 bases, with 11 bases lying between them. The CDR3 region has the DNA TGCGCCAGCAGCTTGGCAGGGGCAGAGTACAATGAGCAGTTCTTC. This translates into CASSLAGAEYNEQFF.

This clonotype was found a few times. The rearrangement uses TRBV5-1 and TRBJ1-6; 10 bases fit TRBD1. V gave up 0 bases and J gave up 6 bases; unmatched junction bases: 6. The V gene's germline CDR1 is SGHRS and CDR2 YFSETQ. The CDR3 contains 17 residues. Written as DNA, the CDR3 is TGCGCCAGCAGCTTGGCTTGGGACAGGGGAAGTAATTCACCCCTCCACTTT. Translation: CASSLAWDRGSNSPLHF.

The gene calls are TRBV6-2 or TRBV6-3 and TRBJ1-2; possibly TRBD1 for D (6 bases). This CDR3 is 15 amino acids long. The germline gives CDR1 MNHEY, CDR2 SVGEGT. Trimming cost V 0 bases and J 7 bases, with 15 bases left between them. This chain's CDR3 is CASSYSTGRGSGYTF. The CDR3 DNA follows: TGTGCCAGCAGTTACTCGACGGGCAGGGGTAGTGGCTACACCTTC.

J is TRBJ2-5 and V is TRBV2; D may be TRBD2 (5 bases). The CDR3 extends over 16 amino acids. V gave up 7 bases and J gave up 7 bases, with 25 bases separating them. CDR1 and CDR2 from the germline V gene are SNHLY and FYNNEI. The CDR3 DNA reads as TGTGCCAGCATGGCCCCTCTCCTAGCCACGTTGTGGACCCAGTACTTC. Residues: CASMAPLLATLWTQYF.

This clonotype was observed a handful of times. This sequence joins TRBV9 and TRBJ2-2, with D perhaps TRBD1 or TRBD2 (5 bases each). Germline CDR1 and CDR2: SGDLS and YYNGEE. The CDR3 runs 16 residues. V lost 4 bases to trimming and J lost 1 base, with 14 bases between them. The CDR3 DNA is TGTGCCAGCAGCTCCCCCGGGACGGTGAACACCGGGGAGCTGTTTTTT. Translated, it gives CASSSPGTVNTGELFF.

This clonotype was seen more than once but under ten times. This sequence joins TRBV20-1 and TRBJ2-4, with D perhaps TRBD2 (6 bases). The CDR3 has 17 amino acids. V lost 1 base and J lost 2, with 18 bases in between. CDR1 and CDR2 (germline): DFQATT, SNEGSKA (reference sequence). The CDR3 coding sequence is TGCAGTGCTAGAGTTGGGGGGAAGGGAATGTCCAAAAACATTCAGTACTTC. It translates to CSARVGGKGMSKNIQYF.

The table lists this clonotype with a few counts. J is TRBJ2-3 and V is TRBV10-1; D gene uncertain. Germline CDR1 WNHNN, CDR2 SYGVQD (reference sequence). This CDR3 has 14 residues. Trimming took 8 bases from V and 3 from J, leaving 15 bases between them. CDR3 residues: CASQDRKVTDTQYF. The DNA of the CDR3 is TGCGCCAGCCAGGATCGTAAGGTTACAGATACGCAGTATTTT.

This clonotype was found a few times. The V and J genes are TRBV6-5 and TRBJ2-5; perhaps D is TRBD1 or TRBD2 (5 bases each). The length of the CDR3 is 15 residues. Trimming took 4 bases from V and 0 from J, leaving 12 bases between them. Looked up from germline, CDR1 is MNHEY and CDR2 is SVGAGI. The CDR3 sequence is CASSFFPGHQETQYF. The CDR3 coding sequence is TGTGCCAGCAGTTTCTTCCCGGGACACCAAGAGACCCAGTACTTC.

V and J are TRBV28 and TRBJ2-7, with 8 bases aligning to TRBD1. Germline loops: CDR1 MDHEN, CDR2 SYDVKM. The CDR3 contains 13 residues. The ends lost 3 bases at V and 5 bases at J; junction bases unmatched: 3. This chain's CDR3 is CASSFRGLDEQYF. The CDR3 coding sequence is TGTGCCAGCAGTTTCAGGGGGCTGGACGAGCAGTACTTC. The whole variable domain, filled in from reference TRBV28 and TRBJ2-7, reads DVKVTQSSRYLVKRTGEKVFLECVQDMDHENMFWYRQDPGLGLRLIYFSYDVKMKEKGDIPEGYSVSREKKERFSLILESASTNQTSMYLCASSFRGLDEQYFGPGTRLTVT.

The chain combines TRBV20-1 with TRBJ2-5; D ambiguous. CDR1 is DFQATT and CDR2 is SNEGSKA in the germline V gene (reference sequence). Trimming removed 1 base at V and 5 bases at J, with 8 bases between. CDR3 length equals 12 residues. CDR3 in DNA: TGCAGTGCTAGAGTCGGATGGGAGACCCAGTACTTC. This translates into CSARVGWETQYF.

In this sample, this clonotype turned up a few times. The rearrangement uses TRBV4-3 and TRBJ1-4, with D maybe TRBD1 (5 bases). CDR3 length equals 15 residues. Per germline, CDR1 LGHNA and CDR2 YSLEER. V shed 0 bases and J shed 7 bases, with 12 bases lying between them. In DNA, the CDR3 is TGCGCCAGCAGCCAAGAACAGGCCAGGTTTGAAAAACTGTTTTTT. Its protein is CASSQEQARFEKLFF.

The J gene is TRBJ1-1, the V gene TRBV19; 7 bases align to TRBD1. This CDR3 spans 14 amino acids. The germline V gene has CDR1 LNHDA and CDR2 SQIVND (reference sequence). With 5 bases clipped from V and 4 bases from J, the junction kept 7 bases outside the gene matches. CDR3 residues: CASSSRQGGTEAFF. The DNA for the CDR3 is TGTGCCAGTAGTTCCAGACAGGGCGGCACTGAAGCTTTCTTT.

The V call is TRBV9, the J call TRBJ2-4; no clear D gene. V was clipped by 0 bases and J by 4 bases, with 5 bases between them. The CDR3 has 13 amino acids. The V gene's germline CDR1 is SGDLS and CDR2 YYNGEE. The CDR3 DNA sequence: TGTGCCAGCAGCGTAGATCAAAAAAACATTCAGTACTTC. Translation gives CASSVDQKNIQYF.

This clonotype has just a few counts. J is TRBJ2-3 and V is TRBV20-1, with 7 positions matching TRBD2. Trimming cost V 2 bases and J 3 bases; bases outside gene matches: 8. Per germline, CDR1 DFQATT and CDR2 SNEGSKA (reference sequence). CDR3 length: 15 residues. As DNA, the CDR3 is TGCAGTGCTAGAAGAGGCTCTAGCGGAACAGATACGCAGTATTTT. As protein: CSARRGSSGTDTQYF.

A few counts support this clonotype. J is TRBJ1-2 and V is TRBV5-1; D is undetermined. Trimming left V 4 bases short and J 7 bases short, with 14 bases between. Looked up from germline, CDR1 is SGHRS and CDR2 is YFSETQ. This CDR3 comprises 13 residues. The CDR3 protein is CASSRSSASGYTF. The CDR3 nucleotides are TGCGCCAGCAGCCGAAGCTCTGCAAGTGGCTACACCTTC.

V gene TRBV11-2 combines with J gene TRBJ2-1, with D perhaps being TRBD1 or TRBD2 (5 bases each). Trimming shortened V by 5 bases and J by 6 bases, and 29 bases separated the two germline ends. The CDR3 has 19 residues. Germline CDR1 SGHAT, CDR2 FQNNGV. The CDR3 sequence is CASSIRPRDPTTLLNEQFF. DNA for the CDR3: TGTGCCAGCAGCATACGACCCCGGGACCCCACCACCCTACTCAATGAGCAGTTCTTC.

This clonotype was recorded a few times. This chain joins TRBV28 and TRBJ2-3; 9 bases line up with TRBD2. J was trimmed by 4 bases and V by 6 bases; bases with no gene match: 5. Germline lookup yields CDR1 MDHEN and CDR2 SYDVKM. This CDR3 is 14 amino acids long. The CDR3 bases are TGTGCCAGCAGCCCTAGCGGGGATTCAGATACGCAGTATTTT. It encodes CASSPSGDSDTQYF.

The genes are TRBV7-6 and TRBJ2-7; TRBD2 matches at 9 bases. This CDR3 region has 15 residues. Germline loops: CDR1 SGHVS, CDR2 FNYEAQ. J lost 2 bases, V lost 1 base, and 3 bases had no gene match. CDR3 nucleotide sequence: TGTGCCAGCAGCTTAGGAGGCGGGAGGGCCTACGAGCAGTACTTC. This sequence encodes CASSLGGGRAYEQYF.